This is a list of T cell receptor beta chains from one sample in a study of shared clonotypes between healthy human individuals. Using immunoSEQ multiplex PCR, the repertoire was profiled, and TCRdb retains in-frame clones only, with some absent. The data show 450,000 to 500,000 clones, with more than 65% seen just once and 9.5% to 15% held by the top ten. The sequencing input was PBMCs. The receptors were sampled from a middle-aged woman in good health. Some clones in this sample may be carry-over from other donors' samples. Each CDR3 is given with its conserved first and last residue. Rows give clone size only sometimes, using once, few, many, or a class for an expanded clone.

>.|TRBV4-2
CASSPTGERGYTF
>.|TRBV28
CASSFQDLSNQPQHF
>.|TRBV5-1
CASSLEPTGSFYEQYF
>.|TRBV6-5
CASSPFQYTNTEAFF
>.|TRBV28
CASRLWTAGKGGDGYTF
>.|TRBV7-9
CASSSFIGSRDRIYEQYF
>.|TRBV30
CAWSVRLSGYGYTF
>few|TRBV6-1
CASTKDYYEQYF
>.|TRBV28
CASSLADRYYEQYF
>.|TRBV21-1
CASSSRTSGIVHEQFF
>.|TRBV27
CASRSGNTEAFF
>.|TRBV6-1
CASSEGRHYEQYF
>.|TRBV19
CASSSSGYNEQFF
>.|TRBV28
CASSSGGTNEKLFF
>many|TRBV28
CASSFRTVGNTIYF
>.|TRBV7-9
CASSLVLTGGASNEQFF
>.|TRBV4-1
CASSARTNTEAFF
>.|TRBV5-1
CASSLGEGAAEAFF
>.|TRBV7-8
CASSLVSGRDQPQHF
>once|TRBV11-2
CASSLAGQSTDTQYF
>once|TRBV5-4
CASSGRAETQYF
>.|TRBV5-1
CASSLTQGNTEAFF
>.|TRBV11-1
CASSSRETQYF
>.|TRBV5-1
CASSLEGFSEKLFF
>few|TRBV28
CASLTSGRSNEQFF
>few|TRBV7-2
CASSFLNGLRDYGYTF
>.|TRBV7-2
CASSLVLAGTGELFF
>few|TRBV19
CASSMGVWAGPGYSNQPQHF
>once|TRBV27
CASSTPGNEQFF
>once|TRBV11-2
CASSSRLAAPYEQYF